Shown below are 6 T cell receptor beta chains from a single sample sequenced in a study of CD8 T cells in ankylosing spondylitis (dated by TCRdb to about 2017). Libraries were made using 5' RACE. The sequencer was an Illumina HiSeq 2500. The public reads were quality trimmed at Q25 with fastp and then assembled into clones with MiXCR by TCRdb, keeping productive beta chains. All rows with the same CDR3 protein become a single entry with the most common DNA and genes. This sample comprises about 130,000 distinct CDR3 sequences, roughly 11% of them detected only once. Together, the top ten hold about 4% of the sample. The sequenced material came from blood, either unsorted or a sorted T cell fraction (not recorded which). Receptors were obtained from a female donor with ankylosing spondylitis or in good health (not recorded which).

This clonotype was seen ten or more times. V and J are TRBV7-6 and TRBJ1-5; the match to TRBD1 covers 11 bases. The CDR3 totals 17 residues. Germline CDR1 SGHVS, CDR2 FNYEAQ. V was clipped by 4 bases and J by 1 base; unmatched bases: 6. CDR3: CASSSGQGDLSNQPQHF. The CDR3 nucleotides are TGTGCCAGCAGCTCGGGACAGGGGGACTTAAGCAATCAGCCCCAGCATTTT.

This clonotype was detected ten times or more. The gene calls are TRBV10-2 and TRBJ2-1, with 10 bases aligning to TRBD2. Germline V gene sequence: CDR1 WSHSY, CDR2 SAAADI. The trim removed 8 bases at V and 6 bases at J, leaving 10 bases unmatched. The CDR3 length is 15 residues. The CDR3 sequence is CASAERLAGVNEQFF. Written as DNA, the CDR3 is TGCGCCAGCGCCGAGCGGCTAGCGGGAGTCAATGAGCAGTTCTTC.

This clonotype has ten or more counts. The V and J genes are TRBV20-1 and TRBJ2-5, with 8 bases identical to TRBD1. In germline, CDR1 is DFQATT, CDR2 SNEGSKA (reference sequence). Unmatched junction bases numbered 8, after V lost 6 bases and J lost 5 bases. This CDR3 has 13 amino acids. CDR3 amino acids: CSAMTGADETQYF. The CDR3 coding sequence is TGCAGTGCAATGACAGGGGCGGACGAGACCCAGTACTTC.

The chain combines TRBV7-9 with TRBJ2-1; D might be TRBD2 (5 bases). This CDR3 has 16 residues. V gave up 3 bases and J gave up 0 bases, with 12 bases separating them. Germline V gene data show CDR1 as SEHNR and CDR2 as FQNEAQ (reference sequence). As DNA, the CDR3 is TGTGCCAGCAGCTTCGAGCGGTGGAGCTCCTACAATGAGCAGTTCTTC. It yields the protein CASSFERWSSYNEQFF.

This chain connects TRBV29-1 to TRBJ1-1; the D gene is possibly TRBD1 (5 bases). The V gene lost 3 bases and the J gene lost 1 base, with 9 bases spanning the gap. Germline assignment: CDR1 SQVTM and CDR2 ANQGSEA. This CDR3 is built from 13 residues. The CDR3 protein is CSVDRAGNTEAFF. In nucleotides, the CDR3 is TGCAGCGTTGACAGGGCTGGGAACACTGAAGCTTTCTTT.

A note on this clonotype: This may arise from a read error, as a much more abundant clone is one base away. The chain has TRBV7-9 and TRBJ1-2, with D perhaps TRBD1 (6 bases). From germline, CDR1 is SEHNR and CDR2 FQNEAQ (reference sequence). The CDR3 consists of 16 residues. The CDR3 here is CACSSTGTRTNYGYTF. CDR3 sequence (DNA): TGTGCCTGCAGCTCAACCGGGACAAGGACTAACTATGGCTACACCTTC.